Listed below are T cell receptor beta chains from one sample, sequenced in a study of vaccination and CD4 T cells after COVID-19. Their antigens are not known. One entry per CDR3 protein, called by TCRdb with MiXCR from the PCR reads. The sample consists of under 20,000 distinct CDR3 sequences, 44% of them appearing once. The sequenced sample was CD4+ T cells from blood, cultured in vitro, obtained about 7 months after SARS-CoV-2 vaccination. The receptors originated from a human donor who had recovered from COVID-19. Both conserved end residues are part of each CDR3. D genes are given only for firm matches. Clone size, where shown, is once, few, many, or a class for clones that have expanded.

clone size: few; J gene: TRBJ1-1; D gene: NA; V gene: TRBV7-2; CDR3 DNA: TGTGCCAGCAGCTTAGCATCGGTCAGAAACACTGAAGCTTTCTTT; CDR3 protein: CASSLASVRNTEAFF
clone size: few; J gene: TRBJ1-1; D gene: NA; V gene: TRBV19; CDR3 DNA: TGTGCCAGTAGTATTCGAAGGGGGGCTAGCACTGAAGCTTTCTTT; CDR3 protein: CASSIRRGASTEAFF
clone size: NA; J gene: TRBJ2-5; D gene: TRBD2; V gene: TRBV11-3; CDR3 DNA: TGTGCCAGCAGCTTGACTAGCGGGGCCGCACTACAGTACTTC; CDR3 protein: CASSLTSGAALQYF
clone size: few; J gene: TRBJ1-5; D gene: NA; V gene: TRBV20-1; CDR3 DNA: TGCAGTGCTAGAGATCGGGGGAATCAGCCCCAGCATTTT; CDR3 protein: CSARDRGNQPQHF
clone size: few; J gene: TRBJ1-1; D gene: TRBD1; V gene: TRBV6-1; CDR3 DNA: TGTGCCAGCCGGCAACAAACAGGGGGCGGGAACACTGAAGCTTTCTTT; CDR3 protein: CASRQQTGGGNTEAFF
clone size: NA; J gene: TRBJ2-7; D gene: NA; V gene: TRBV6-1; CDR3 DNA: TGTGCCAGCAGTGAATGGGACTTGACTCAGTACTTC; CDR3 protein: CASSEWDLTQYF
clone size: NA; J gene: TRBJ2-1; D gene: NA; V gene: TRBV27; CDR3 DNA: TGTGCCAGCAGTTTAGCAGGCCAATACAATGAGCAGTTCTTC; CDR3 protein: CASSLAGQYNEQFF
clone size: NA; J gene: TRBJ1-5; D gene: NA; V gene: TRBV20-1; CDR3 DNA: TGCAGTACTGTAAGGGGCGGTCAGCCCCAGCATTTT; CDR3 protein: CSTVRGGQPQHF
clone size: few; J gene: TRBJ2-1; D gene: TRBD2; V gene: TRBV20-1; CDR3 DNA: TGCAGTGCTAGAGAAAGGGGACTAGCCTACAATGAGCAGTTCTTC; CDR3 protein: CSARERGLAYNEQFF
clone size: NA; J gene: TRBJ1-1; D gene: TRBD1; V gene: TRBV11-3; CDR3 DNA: TGTGCCAGCAGCGCGGACAGGATGAACACTGAAGCTTTCTTT; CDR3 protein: CASSADRMNTEAFF
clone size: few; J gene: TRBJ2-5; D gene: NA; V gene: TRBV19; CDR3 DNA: TGTGCCAGTAGTGTTAGCGGCCAAGGGGAGACCCAGTACTTC; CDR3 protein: CASSVSGQGETQYF
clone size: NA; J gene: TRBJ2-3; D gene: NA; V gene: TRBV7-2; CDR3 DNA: TGTGCCAGCAGCTTTGGGCTAATCACGGATACGCAGTATTTT; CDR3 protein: CASSFGLITDTQYF
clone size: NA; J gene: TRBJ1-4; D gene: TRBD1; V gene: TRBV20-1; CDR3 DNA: TGCAGTGCTTACCCGACAGGGATTAGTGAAAAACTGTTTTTT; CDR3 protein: CSAYPTGISEKLFF
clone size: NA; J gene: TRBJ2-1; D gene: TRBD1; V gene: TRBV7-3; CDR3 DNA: TGTGCCAGCAGTGAACAGGGGGTCAGCTTAGAGCAGTTCTTC; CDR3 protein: CASSEQGVSLEQFF
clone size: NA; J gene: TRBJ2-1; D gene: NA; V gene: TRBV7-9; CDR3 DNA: TGTGCCAGCAGTAGACCCAGCGGCCAGCAGTTCTTC; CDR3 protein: CASSRPSGQQFF
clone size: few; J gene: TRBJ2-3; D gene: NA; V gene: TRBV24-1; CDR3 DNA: TGTGCCACCAGTGCAGGGGATACGCAGTATTTT; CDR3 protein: CATSAGDTQYF
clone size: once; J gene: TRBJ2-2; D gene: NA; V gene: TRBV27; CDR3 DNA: TGTGCCAGCAGTTTAAAAGCGGCGAACACCGGGGAGCTGTTTTTT; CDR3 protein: CASSLKAANTGELFF
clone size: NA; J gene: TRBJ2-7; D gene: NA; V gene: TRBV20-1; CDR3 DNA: TGCAGTGCTAGACGAACTTCCTACGAGCAGTACTTC; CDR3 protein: CSARRTSYEQYF
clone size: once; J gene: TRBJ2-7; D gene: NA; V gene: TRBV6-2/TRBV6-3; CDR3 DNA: TGTGTTGTGGCGGGATCCTACGAGCAGTACTTC; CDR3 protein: CVVAGSYEQYF
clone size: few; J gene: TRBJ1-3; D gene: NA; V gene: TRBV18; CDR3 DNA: TGTGCCAGCTCACCACCGGCGGGAAACACCATATATTTT; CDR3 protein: CASSPPAGNTIYF
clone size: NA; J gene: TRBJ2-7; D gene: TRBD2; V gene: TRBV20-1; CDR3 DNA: TGCAGTGCGGAAGTAGCGGGAGGGCCGTCCGAGCAGTACTTC; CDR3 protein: CSAEVAGGPSEQYF
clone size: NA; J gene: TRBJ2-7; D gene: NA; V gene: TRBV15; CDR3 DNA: TGTGCCACCAGCAGAGATAGGGGCATTGCCTACGAGCAGTACTTC; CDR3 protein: CATSRDRGIAYEQYF
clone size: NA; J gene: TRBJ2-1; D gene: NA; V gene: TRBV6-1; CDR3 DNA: TGTGCCAGCAGTCCTCCAGGGTCGCGGTACAATGAGCAGTTCTTC; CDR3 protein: CASSPPGSRYNEQFF
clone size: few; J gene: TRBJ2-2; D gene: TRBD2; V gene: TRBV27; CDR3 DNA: TGTGCCAGCAGAAGAAATAGCGGGGGCCATAACACCGGGGAGCTGTTTTTT; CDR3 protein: CASRRNSGGHNTGELFF
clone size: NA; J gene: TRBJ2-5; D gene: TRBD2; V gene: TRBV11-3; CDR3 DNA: TGTGCCAGCAGCTTCTTCGCGGAAACGGGGAGGGCCGAGACCCAGTACTTC; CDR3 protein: CASSFFAETGRAETQYF
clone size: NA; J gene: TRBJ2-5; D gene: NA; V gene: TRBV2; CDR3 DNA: TGTGCCAGCGGGCCCCGGGACCCCGGGCAGACCCAGTACTTC; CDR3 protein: CASGPRDPGQTQYF
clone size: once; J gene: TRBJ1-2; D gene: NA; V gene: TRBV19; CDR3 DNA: TGTGCCAGTAGTATCCGACAGACGCCAGGCTACACCTTC; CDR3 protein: CASSIRQTPGYTF
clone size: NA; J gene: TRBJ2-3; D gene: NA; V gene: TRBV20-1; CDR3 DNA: TGCAGTGCTAGCGGTGCAGGGTGGGCGACAGATACGCAGTATTTT; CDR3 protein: CSASGAGWATDTQYF
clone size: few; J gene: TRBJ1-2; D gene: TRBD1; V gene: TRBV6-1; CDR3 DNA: TGTGCCAGCAACTGGGACAGGGCTACCCCTAACTATGGCTACACCTTC; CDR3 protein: CASNWDRATPNYGYTF
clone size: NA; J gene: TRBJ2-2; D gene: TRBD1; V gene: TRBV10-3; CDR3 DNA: TGTGCCATCAAGGGGGGACAGGCAACCGGGGAGCTGTTTTTT; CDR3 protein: CAIKGGQATGELFF
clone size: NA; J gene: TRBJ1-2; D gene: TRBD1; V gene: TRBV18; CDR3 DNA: TGTGCCAGCTCACTACAGGACAGGGTAGAAGGCTACACCTTC; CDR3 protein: CASSLQDRVEGYTF
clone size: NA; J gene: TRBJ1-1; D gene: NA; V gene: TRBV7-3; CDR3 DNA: TGTGCCAGCAGCTTAATGGCGGGGTACCAAGCTTTCTTT; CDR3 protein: CASSLMAGYQAFF
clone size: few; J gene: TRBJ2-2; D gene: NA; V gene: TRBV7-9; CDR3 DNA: TGTGCCAGCAGCTTAAGAGCGGGCGAGACCGGGGAGCTGTTTTTT; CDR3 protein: CASSLRAGETGELFF
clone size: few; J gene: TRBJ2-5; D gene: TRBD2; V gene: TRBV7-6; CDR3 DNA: TGTGCCAGCAGCTTAAAAGCGGGAGCAGAATGGTGGGAAGAGACCCAGTACTTC; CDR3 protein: CASSLKAGAEWWEETQYF
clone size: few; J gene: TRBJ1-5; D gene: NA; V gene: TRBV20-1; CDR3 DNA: TGCAGTGCCGCCAACAAAGAATTTAGCAATCAGCCCCAGCATTTT; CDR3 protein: CSAANKEFSNQPQHF
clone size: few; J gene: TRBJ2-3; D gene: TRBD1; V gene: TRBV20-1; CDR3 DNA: TGCAGTGGGCGAAGGGCAGGGGGTGTCACAGATACGCAGTATTTT; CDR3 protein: CSGRRAGGVTDTQYF
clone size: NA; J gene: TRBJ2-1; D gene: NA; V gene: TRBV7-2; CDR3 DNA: TGTGCCAGCAGCGAGTACTATGAGCAGTTCTTC; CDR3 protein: CASSEYYEQFF
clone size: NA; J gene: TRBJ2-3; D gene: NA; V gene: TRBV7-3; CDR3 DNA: TGTGCCAGCAGCTTAGGGGGCACAGATACGCAGTATTTT; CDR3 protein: CASSLGGTDTQYF
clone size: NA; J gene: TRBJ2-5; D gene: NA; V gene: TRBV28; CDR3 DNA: TGTGCCAGCAGCCAAACGCAAGAGACCCAGTACTTC; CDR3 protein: CASSQTQETQYF
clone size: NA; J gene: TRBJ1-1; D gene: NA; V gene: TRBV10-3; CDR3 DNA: TGTGCCATCAGTGTGACGGGGAACACTGAAGCTTTCTTT; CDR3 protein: CAISVTGNTEAFF
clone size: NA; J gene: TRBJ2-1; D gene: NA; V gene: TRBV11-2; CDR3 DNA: TGTGCCAGCAGCTTGATGGGTTACAATGAGCAGTTCTTC; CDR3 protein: CASSLMGYNEQFF
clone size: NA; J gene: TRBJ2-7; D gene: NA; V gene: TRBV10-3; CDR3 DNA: TGTGCCATCAGTGACAGGGTAGCCTACGAGCAGTACTTC; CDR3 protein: CAISDRVAYEQYF
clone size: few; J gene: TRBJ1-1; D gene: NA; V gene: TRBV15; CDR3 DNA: TGTGCCACCAGCAGGCCCCCGGACGGGACAGAAGCTTTCTTT; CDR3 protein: CATSRPPDGTEAFF
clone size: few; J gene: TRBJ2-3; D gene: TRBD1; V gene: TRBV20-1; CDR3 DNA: TGCAGTGCTAGGGGGGACAGTGCTCTGGATACGCAGTATTTT; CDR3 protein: CSARGDSALDTQYF